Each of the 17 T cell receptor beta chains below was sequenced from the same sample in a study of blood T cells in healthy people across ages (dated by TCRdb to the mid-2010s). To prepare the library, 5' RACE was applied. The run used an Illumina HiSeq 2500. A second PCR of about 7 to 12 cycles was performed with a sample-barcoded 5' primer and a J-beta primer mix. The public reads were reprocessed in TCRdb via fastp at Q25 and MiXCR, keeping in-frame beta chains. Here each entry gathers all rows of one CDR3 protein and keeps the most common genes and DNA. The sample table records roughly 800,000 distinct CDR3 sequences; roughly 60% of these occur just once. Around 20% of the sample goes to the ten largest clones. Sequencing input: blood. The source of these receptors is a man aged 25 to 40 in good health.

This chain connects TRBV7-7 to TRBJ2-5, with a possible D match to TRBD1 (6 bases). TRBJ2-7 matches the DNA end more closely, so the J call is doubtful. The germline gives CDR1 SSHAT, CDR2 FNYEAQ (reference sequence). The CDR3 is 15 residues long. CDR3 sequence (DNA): TGTGCCAGCAGCTTAGGGACGGGACAAGCCTACGAGCAGTACTTC. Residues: CASSLGTGQAYEQYF.

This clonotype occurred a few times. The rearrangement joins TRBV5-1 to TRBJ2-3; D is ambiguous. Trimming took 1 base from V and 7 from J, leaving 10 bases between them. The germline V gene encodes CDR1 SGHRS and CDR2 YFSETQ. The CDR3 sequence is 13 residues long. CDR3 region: CASSLRADYTQYF. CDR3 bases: TGCGCCAGCAGCTTGCGCGCAGACTATACGCAGTATTTT.

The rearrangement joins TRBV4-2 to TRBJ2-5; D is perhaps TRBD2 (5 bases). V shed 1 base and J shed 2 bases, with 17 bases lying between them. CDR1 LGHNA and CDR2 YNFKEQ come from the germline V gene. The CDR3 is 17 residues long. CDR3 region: CASSQAARVRQQETQYF. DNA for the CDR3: TGTGCCAGCAGCCAAGCCGCGCGGGTACGGCAACAAGAGACCCAGTACTTC.

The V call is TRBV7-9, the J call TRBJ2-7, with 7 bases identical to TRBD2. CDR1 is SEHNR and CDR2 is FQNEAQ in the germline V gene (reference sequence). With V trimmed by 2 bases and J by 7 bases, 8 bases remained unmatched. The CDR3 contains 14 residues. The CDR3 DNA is TGTGCCAGCAGCTTACGAGGCGGGCGGGAGGAGCAGTACTTC. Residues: CASSLRGGREEQYF. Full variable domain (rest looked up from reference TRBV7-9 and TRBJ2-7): DTGVSQNPRHKITKRGQNVTFRCDPISEHNRLYWYRQTLGQGPEFLTYFQNEAQLEKSRLLSDRFSAERPKGSFSTLEIQRTEQGDSAMYLCASSLRGGREEQYFGPGTRLTVT.

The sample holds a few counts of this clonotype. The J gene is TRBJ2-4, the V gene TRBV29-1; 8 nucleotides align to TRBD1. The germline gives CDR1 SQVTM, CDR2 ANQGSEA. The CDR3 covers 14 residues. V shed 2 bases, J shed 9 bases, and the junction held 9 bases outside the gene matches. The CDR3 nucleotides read TGCAGCGTTGAACAAACAGGGGGGAGCGGCATTCAGTACTTC. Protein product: CSVEQTGGSGIQYF.

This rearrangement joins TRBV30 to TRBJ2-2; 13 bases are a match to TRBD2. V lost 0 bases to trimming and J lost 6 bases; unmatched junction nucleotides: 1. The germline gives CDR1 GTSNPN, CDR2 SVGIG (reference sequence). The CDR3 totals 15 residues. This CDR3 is CAWSVLAGGPGELFF. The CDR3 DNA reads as TGTGCCTGGAGTGTACTAGCGGGGGGGCCCGGGGAGCTGTTTTTT.

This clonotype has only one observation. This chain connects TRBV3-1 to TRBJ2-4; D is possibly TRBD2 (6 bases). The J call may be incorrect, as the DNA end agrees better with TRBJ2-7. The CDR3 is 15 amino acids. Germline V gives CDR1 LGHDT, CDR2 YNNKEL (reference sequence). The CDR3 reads CASSQVGTGEGEQYF. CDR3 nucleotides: TGTGCCAGCAGCCAAGTTGGGACGGGAGAGGGCGAGCAGTACTTC.

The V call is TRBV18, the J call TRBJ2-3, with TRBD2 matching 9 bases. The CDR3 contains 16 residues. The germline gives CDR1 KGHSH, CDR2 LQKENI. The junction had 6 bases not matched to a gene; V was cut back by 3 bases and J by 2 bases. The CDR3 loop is CASSPASGISTDTQYF. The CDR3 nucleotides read TGTGCCAGCTCACCCGCTAGCGGGATATCCACAGATACGCAGTATTTT. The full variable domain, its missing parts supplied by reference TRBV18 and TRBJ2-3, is NAGVMQNPRHLVRRRGQEARLRCSPMKGHSHVYWYRQLPEEGLKFMVYLQKENIIDESGMPKERFSAEFPKEGPSILRIQQVVRGDSAAYFCASSPASGISTDTQYFGPGTRLTVL.

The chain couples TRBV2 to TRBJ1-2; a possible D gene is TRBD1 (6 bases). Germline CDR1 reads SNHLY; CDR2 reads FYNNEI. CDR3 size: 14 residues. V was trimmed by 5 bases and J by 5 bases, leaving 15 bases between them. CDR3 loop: CASSSQGGRYGYTF. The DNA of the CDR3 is TGTGCCAGCAGTTCACAGGGAGGGAGATATGGCTACACCTTC.

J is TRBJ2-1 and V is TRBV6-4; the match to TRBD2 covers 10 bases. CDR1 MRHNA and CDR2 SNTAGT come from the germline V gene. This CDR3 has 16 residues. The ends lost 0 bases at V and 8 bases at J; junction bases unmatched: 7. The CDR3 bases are TGTGCCAGCAGTGACTCTGCTAGCGGGAGTCCGGATGAGCAGTTCTTC. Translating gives CASSDSASGSPDEQFF.

DNA of the CDR3: TGCGCCAGCAGCCATCCGGACGGCCACAATGAGCAGTTCTTC. Translating it yields CASSHPDGHNEQFF. The chain combines TRBV4-1 with TRBJ2-1; D ambiguous. Germline assignment: CDR1 MGHRA and CDR2 YSYEKL. Trimming pared 3 bases from V and 5 bases from J, leaving 11 bases between. The CDR3 spans 14 residues.

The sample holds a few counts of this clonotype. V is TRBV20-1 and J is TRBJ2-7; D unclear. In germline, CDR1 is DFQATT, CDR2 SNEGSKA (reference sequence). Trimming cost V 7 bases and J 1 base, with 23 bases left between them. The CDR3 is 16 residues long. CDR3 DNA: TGCAGTGTCCCTCAAGGGCGAGCGATCATTTCCTACGAGCAGTACTTC. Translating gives CSVPQGRAIISYEQYF.

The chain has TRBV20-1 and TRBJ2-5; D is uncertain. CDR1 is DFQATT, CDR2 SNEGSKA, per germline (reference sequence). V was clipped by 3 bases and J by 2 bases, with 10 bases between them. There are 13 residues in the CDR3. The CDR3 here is CSASLLHQETQYF. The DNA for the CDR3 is TGCAGTGCTAGTTTGCTACATCAAGAGACCCAGTACTTC.

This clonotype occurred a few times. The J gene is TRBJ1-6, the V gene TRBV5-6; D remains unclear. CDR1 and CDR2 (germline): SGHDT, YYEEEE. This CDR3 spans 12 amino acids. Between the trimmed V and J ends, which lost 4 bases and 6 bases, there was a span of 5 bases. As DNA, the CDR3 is TGTGCCAGCAGCGGTGGTAATTCACCCCTCCACTTT. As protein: CASSGGNSPLHF.

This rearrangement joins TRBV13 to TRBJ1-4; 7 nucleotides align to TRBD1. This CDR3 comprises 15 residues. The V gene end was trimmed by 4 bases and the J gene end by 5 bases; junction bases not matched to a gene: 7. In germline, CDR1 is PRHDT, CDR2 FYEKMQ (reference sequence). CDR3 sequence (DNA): TGTGCCAGCAGCTATGGACAGGCGGGGAATGAAAAACTGTTTTTT. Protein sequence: CASSYGQAGNEKLFF.

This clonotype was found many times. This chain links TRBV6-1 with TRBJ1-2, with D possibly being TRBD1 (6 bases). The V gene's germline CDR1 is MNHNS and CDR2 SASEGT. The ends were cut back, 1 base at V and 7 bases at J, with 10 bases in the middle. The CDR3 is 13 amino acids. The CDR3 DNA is TGTGCCAGCAGTGAAGGCCAGGGGACTGGCTACACCTTC. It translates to CASSEGQGTGYTF.

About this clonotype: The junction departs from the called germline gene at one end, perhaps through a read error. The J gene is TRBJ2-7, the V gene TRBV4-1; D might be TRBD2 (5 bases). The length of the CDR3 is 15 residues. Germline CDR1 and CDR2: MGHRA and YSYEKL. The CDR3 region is CTSSQDGLGEYEQYF. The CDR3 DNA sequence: TGCACCAGCAGCCAAGACGGACTTGGAGAATACGAGCAGTACTTC.